The clone carrying this T cell receptor (beta chain) was observed once. What it recognizes is unknown. Patients with Susac syndrome met diagnostic criteria that were recently defined for definite or probable disease. This specimen belongs to a study of CD8 T cells in Susac syndrome. Reverse transcription of roughly 0.5 to 1 ug RNA used random hexamers. The immunoSEQ assay covered 54 Vbeta and 13 Jbeta segments for CDR3. TCRdb recomputed calls from the immunoSEQ multiplex PCR reads with MiXCR, one row per CDR3 protein. The table includes tens of thousands of distinct CDR3 sequences, 85% to 95% detected once. Study findings and constraints: As the study acknowledged, the number of individuals who were part of its TCR sequencing and HLA analysis was relatively small. Susac syndrome CD4+ T cell repertoires showed no clonal expansion.

The CDR3 is 13 amino acids. Germline CDR1 LGHNT, CDR2 FRNRAP. The germline V and J ends were trimmed by 6 bases and 2 bases, with 10 bases remaining between them. Sample: CD4+ T cells from PBMCs. The clonotype originates from a human donor with Susac syndrome. The J gene is TRBJ2-5, the V gene TRBV12-5; tentatively, D is TRBD2 (5 bases). The CDR3 spells CASGPLEQETQYF. The CDR3 DNA reads as TGTGCTAGTGGCCCACTAGAGCAAGAGACCCAGTACTTC.